What follows describes a single T cell receptor beta chain. These data originate in a study of control samples from healthy donors and cancer patients. Germline V gives CDR1 SGHTA, CDR2 FQGNSA. Trimming took 3 bases from V and 3 from J, leaving 8 bases between them. CDR3 size: 13 residues. Generated by immunoSEQ multiplex PCR, the TCRdb table keeps only in-frame clones and is missing some. The sample holds about 120,000 clones, approximately 90% seen once. This TCR derives from a young woman in good health. The genes are TRBV7-2 and TRBJ1-1; no clear D. Sequenced input: blood. The DNA of the CDR3 is TGTGCCAGCAGCTTCCACTTCGACACTGAAGCTTTCTTT. This encodes CASSFHFDTEAFF.